The 5 T cell receptor beta chains below all came from one sample that was sequenced in a study of control samples from healthy donors and cancer patients. Repertoires were generated with immunoSEQ multiplex PCR, while TCRdb's copy carries only in-frame clones and drops some. The sample shows some 120,000 clones, less than 95% of them seen only once. Input material: blood. Source of these receptors: a young man in good health.

The sample holds one count of this clone. V and J are TRBV29-1 and TRBJ2-3; no clear D. The V end lost 5 bases, the J end lost 3 bases, and 3 bases lay between the germline ends. The CDR3 is 10 amino acids. Germline CDR1 reads SQVTM; CDR2 reads ANQGSEA. DNA of the CDR3: TGCAGCGTTTTGACAGATACGCAGTATTTT. This gives the protein CSVLTDTQYF.

V gene TRBV19 combines with J gene TRBJ2-1; 12 nucleotides match TRBD2. This CDR3 spans 16 amino acids. Germline trimming cut 7 bases from V and 4 bases from J; bases unmatched to any gene: 8. Germline V gives CDR1 LNHDA, CDR2 SQIVND (reference sequence). CDR3 sequence reads: CASKVLAGGQYNEQFF. The CDR3 bases are TGTGCCAGTAAGGTCCTAGCGGGGGGGCAATACAATGAGCAGTTCTTC. The variable domain in full, completed from reference TRBV19 and TRBJ2-1, reads DGGITQSPKYLFRKEGQNVTLSCEQNLNHDAMYWYRQDPGQGLRLIYYSQIVNDFQKGDIAEGYSVSREKKESFPLTVTSAQKNPTAFYLCASKVLAGGQYNEQFFGPGTRLTVL.

The chain links TRBV19 to TRBJ1-5; weak D call: TRBD1 (5 bases). V lost 0 bases to trimming and J lost 4 bases, with 10 bases between them. This CDR3 has 15 amino acids. Germline values: CDR1 LNHDA, CDR2 SQIVND (reference sequence). The CDR3 DNA follows: TGTGCCAGTAGTATAGACAGGGCCAGTAATCAGCCCCAGCATTTT. Translation gives CASSIDRASNQPQHF.

The V gene is TRBV27, the J gene TRBJ2-7; D is ambiguous. With 5 bases removed from V and 0 bases from J, the gap between germline ends came to 14 bases. CDR3 size: 15 residues. Germline V gene data show CDR1 as MNHEY and CDR2 as SMNVEV (reference sequence). The CDR3 coding sequence is TGTGCCAGCAGTCGCCGCCGAGCTGGCTCCTACGAGCAGTACTTC. As protein: CASSRRRAGSYEQYF.

J is TRBJ1-5 and V is TRBV4-1; no clear D. The V gene lost 0 bases and the J gene lost 7 bases, with 19 bases spanning the gap. The CDR3 sequence is 17 residues long. CDR1 is MGHRA, CDR2 YSYEKL, per germline. DNA for the CDR3: TGCGCCAGCAGCCAAGATCCCCTCTTGGGTAACGGCCAGCCCCAGCATTTT. It yields the protein CASSQDPLLGNGQPQHF.